The rows below give T cell receptor beta chains drawn from one sample of a study of blood T cell repertoires in COVID-19. Measured with immunoSEQ multiplex PCR; TCRdb has only the in-frame clones, and not every one. The data contain some 380,000 clones, roughly 87% of them singletons. Sequencing was carried out using PBMCs or T cells enriched from blood (not recorded which). The receptor set was obtained from a woman aged 40 to 50 with acute COVID-19. Both conserved end residues are part of each CDR3. Fields, in order: D gene, J gene, V gene, clone size, CDR3 DNA, CDR3 protein. A D gene is named only where the DNA matches it firmly. Expanded clones get a size class; other rows say once, few or many, or leave the size out.

-,TRBJ1-1,TRBV6-1,-,TGTGCCAGCAGTGAAACTTTTTTTATACCGGGATCGAACACTGAAGCTTTCTTT,CASSETFFIPGSNTEAFF
TRBD1,TRBJ1-5,TRBV19,-,TGTGCCAGTAGTATAGGGCAGGGGGACGTCGGCAATCAGCCCCAGCATTTT,CASSIGQGDVGNQPQHF
TRBD2,TRBJ2-3,TRBV29-1,-,TGCAGCGTCGGTTCCTCTAGCGGGTTCGCCACAGATACGCAGTATTTT,CSVGSSSGFATDTQYF
-,TRBJ1-1,TRBV6-6,once,TGTGCCAGCAGTTACCTAGCCGAGAACACTGAAGCTTTCTTT,CASSYLAENTEAFF
-,TRBJ2-3,TRBV24-1,-,TGTGCCACCAGTGACAGGTCTGGGTCTCCAGATACGCAGTATTTT,CATSDRSGSPDTQYF
-,TRBJ1-5,TRBV7-8,-,TGTGCCAGCAGCTTAGGGGGCGATCAGCCCCAGCATTTT,CASSLGGDQPQHF
-,TRBJ2-2,TRBV6-5,-,TGTGCCAGCAGTTACGACGCGGGTTTCACCGGGGAGCTGTTTTTT,CASSYDAGFTGELFF
TRBD1,TRBJ1-6,TRBV28,few,TGTGCCAGTAAAGGGACAGCCCTCAGTAATTCACCCCTCCACTTT,CASKGTALSNSPLHF
-,TRBJ2-5,TRBV5-1,-,TGCGCCAGCTCCCCAGGGGTGCTCCAAGAGACCCAGTACTTC,CASSPGVLQETQYF
-,TRBJ1-2,TRBV4-2,-,TGTGCCAGCAGCCAAGAAGTAAGGGTTGGGAGCTATGGCTACACCTTC,CASSQEVRVGSYGYTF
TRBD1,TRBJ1-2,TRBV9,few,TGTGCCAGCAGCCCATCGGGACAGGGCTCCTATGGCTACACCTTC,CASSPSGQGSYGYTF
TRBD2,TRBJ2-3,TRBV10-3,-,TGTGCCATCAGTGAGTTGGGGGGGACCACAGATACGCAGTATTTT,CAISELGGTTDTQYF
-,TRBJ2-1,TRBV24-1,-,TGTGCCACCAGCGCCTCTCGTTTCAGCTCCTACAATGAGCAGTTCTTC,CATSASRFSSYNEQFF
-,TRBJ2-5,TRBV3-1/TRBV3-2,-,TGTGCCAGCAGCCAAGAAGGCCGGGCAGGGCAGACCCAGTACTTC,CASSQEGRAGQTQYF
-,TRBJ1-2,TRBV5-1,few,TGCGCCAGTGGGGCGACGGCCTATGGCTACACCTTC,CASGATAYGYTF
-,TRBJ2-7,TRBV2,many,TGTGCCAGCAGCTCTGGGCTGCCCTACGAGCAGTACTTC,CASSSGLPYEQYF
TRBD1,TRBJ1-1,TRBV7-2,once,TGTGCCAGCAGCGTCTACAGGGGGCGGACTGAAGCTTTCTTT,CASSVYRGRTEAFF
TRBD2,TRBJ2-4,TRBV19,-,TGTGCCAGTAGTATTGCGGGGGGCTCGGACATTCAGTACTTC,CASSIAGGSDIQYF
-,TRBJ1-4,TRBV27,-,TGTGCCAGCAGTTTTTCGGGACAAACTAATGAAAAACTGTTTTTT,CASSFSGQTNEKLFF
TRBD2,TRBJ2-7,TRBV6-1,-,TGTGCCAGCAGTGAACGTCCTAGCGGGGGGCTGAGCTCCTACGAGCAGTACTTC,CASSERPSGGLSSYEQYF
TRBD2,TRBJ2-1,TRBV3-1/TRBV3-2,-,TGTGCCAGCAGCCAAGTGACAGAGCGGGGTCTGGGCGAGCAGTTCTTC,CASSQVTERGLGEQFF
-,TRBJ1-6,TRBV7-9,-,TGTGCCAGCAGCTTAGAGAGTGTTATGTATAATTCACCCCTCCACTTT,CASSLESVMYNSPLHF
TRBD1,TRBJ2-5,TRBV24-1,-,TGTGCCACCAGTTCGGGACAGGGGGGAGAAGAGACCCAGTACTTC,CATSSGQGGEETQYF
-,TRBJ2-5,TRBV3-1/TRBV3-2,-,TGTGCCAGCAGCCCGGGTGTCAACCAAGAGACCCAGTACTTC,CASSPGVNQETQYF
TRBD2,TRBJ2-3,TRBV28,-,TGTGCCAGTACTGAGGGACTAGCGGGGCGCACAGATACGCAGTATTTT,CASTEGLAGRTDTQYF
-,TRBJ1-4,TRBV9,-,TGTGCCAGCAGCCCGGACTTGCCGGGGGGAAAACTGTTTTTT,CASSPDLPGGKLFF
TRBD1,TRBJ1-6,TRBV5-4,once,TGTGCCAGCAGCTGGGACAGGGGGAATGGTTCACCCCTCCACTTT,CASSWDRGNGSPLHF
TRBD1,TRBJ2-7,TRBV12-5,few,TGTGCTAGTGGCCCCCCGGGGCACAGGGGGGTCCACGAGCAGTACTTC,CASGPPGHRGVHEQYF
-,TRBJ1-2,TRBV3-1/TRBV3-2,-,TGTGCCAGCAGCCAAGATTGGGAGGATGGCTACACCTTC,CASSQDWEDGYTF